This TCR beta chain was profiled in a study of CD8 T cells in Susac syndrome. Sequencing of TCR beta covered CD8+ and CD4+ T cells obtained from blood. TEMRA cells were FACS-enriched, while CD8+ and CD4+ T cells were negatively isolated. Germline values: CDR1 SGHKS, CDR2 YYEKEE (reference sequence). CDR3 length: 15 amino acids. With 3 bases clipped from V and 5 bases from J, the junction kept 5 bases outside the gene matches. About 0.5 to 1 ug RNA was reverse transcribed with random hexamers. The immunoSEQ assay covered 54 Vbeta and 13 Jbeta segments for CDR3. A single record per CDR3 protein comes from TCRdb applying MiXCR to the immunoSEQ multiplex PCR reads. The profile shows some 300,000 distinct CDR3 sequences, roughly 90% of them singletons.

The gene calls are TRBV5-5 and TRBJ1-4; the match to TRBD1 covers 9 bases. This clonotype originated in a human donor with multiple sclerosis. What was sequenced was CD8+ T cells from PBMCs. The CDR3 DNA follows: TGTGCCAGCAGCTCAGAGGACAGGGGAAATGAAAAACTGTTTTTT. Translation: CASSSEDRGNEKLFF.